The rows below give T cell receptor beta chains drawn from one sample of a study of blood T cell repertoires in COVID-19. Sequencing used immunoSEQ multiplex PCR; TCRdb keeps in-frame clones, though not all of them. The data contain 400,000 or so clones, approximately 90% of them singletons. Input material: PBMCs or T cells enriched from blood (not recorded which). The receptors were sampled from a man aged 25 to 45 who had recovered from COVID-19. The CDR3 runs from the conserved cysteine through the conserved F or W. Each record gives: D gene, V gene, J gene, clone size, CDR3 DNA, CDR3 protein. A D gene is named only where the DNA matches it firmly. Size is stated for part of the rows, as once, few or many counts, or as a class when the clone is expanded.

D gene: TRBD2; V gene: TRBV7-9; J gene: TRBJ2-7; clone size: NA; CDR3 DNA: TGTGCCAGCAGTTTAGGACTAGCGGGAGGTCCGACCTACGAGCAGTACTTC; CDR3 protein: CASSLGLAGGPTYEQYF
D gene: TRBD2; V gene: TRBV10-3; J gene: TRBJ2-1; clone size: NA; CDR3 DNA: TGTGCCAGCTTCGCCGGGACTAGCGGGACAACCGCCTACAATGAGCAGTTCTTC; CDR3 protein: CASFAGTSGTTAYNEQFF
D gene: NA; V gene: TRBV4-1; J gene: TRBJ1-3; clone size: NA; CDR3 DNA: TGCGCCAGCAGCCTCAGCGGAGGGACTGGAAACACCATATATTTT; CDR3 protein: CASSLSGGTGNTIYF
D gene: NA; V gene: TRBV24-1; J gene: TRBJ1-1; clone size: few; CDR3 DNA: TGTGCCACCAGGTTCAATGCTGAAGCTTTCTTT; CDR3 protein: CATRFNAEAFF
D gene: NA; V gene: TRBV15; J gene: TRBJ1-1; clone size: once; CDR3 DNA: TGTGCCACCAGCAGAGATAGAAGATTTAACACTGAAGCTTTCTTT; CDR3 protein: CATSRDRRFNTEAFF
D gene: TRBD2; V gene: TRBV27; J gene: TRBJ2-3; clone size: NA; CDR3 DNA: TGTGCCAGCAGTTCCTATGGGACTAGCGGGACAGATACGCAGTATTTT; CDR3 protein: CASSSYGTSGTDTQYF
D gene: TRBD2; V gene: TRBV6-5; J gene: TRBJ2-5; clone size: NA; CDR3 DNA: TGTGCCAGCAGTTACTCCCCTAGCGGGGTACAAGAGACCCAGTACTTC; CDR3 protein: CASSYSPSGVQETQYF
D gene: NA; V gene: TRBV28; J gene: TRBJ2-7; clone size: NA; CDR3 DNA: TGTGCCAGCAGTTGGCTACAGGAAGCGTATCAAAACGAGCAGTACTTC; CDR3 protein: CASSWLQEAYQNEQYF
D gene: TRBD1; V gene: TRBV19; J gene: TRBJ1-2; clone size: NA; CDR3 DNA: TGTGCCAGTAGCCAGACAGGGGGAGCTAACTATGGCTACACCTTC; CDR3 protein: CASSQTGGANYGYTF
D gene: NA; V gene: TRBV10-2; J gene: TRBJ1-5; clone size: few; CDR3 DNA: TGCGCCAGCAGTGAGTCAATGGGAGACGGTCAGCCCCAGCATTTT; CDR3 protein: CASSESMGDGQPQHF
D gene: TRBD1; V gene: TRBV5-1; J gene: TRBJ1-1; clone size: NA; CDR3 DNA: TGCGCCAGCACGCGACAGGGAGGAGGTAGTGCGGCTGGGGGCACTGAAGCTTTCTTT; CDR3 protein: CASTRQGGGSAAGGTEAFF
D gene: NA; V gene: TRBV7-2; J gene: TRBJ1-2; clone size: NA; CDR3 DNA: TGTGCCAGCAGGTTCCAGCAAGGGCAGGGTTCTAGCTACACCTTC; CDR3 protein: CASRFQQGQGSSYTF
D gene: TRBD1; V gene: TRBV19; J gene: TRBJ1-1; clone size: NA; CDR3 DNA: TGTGCCAGTAATTCTATGACAGGGGGAGCTTTCTTT; CDR3 protein: CASNSMTGGAFF
D gene: TRBD2; V gene: TRBV18; J gene: TRBJ2-7; clone size: NA; CDR3 DNA: TGTGCCAGCTCACCAAGGAGCGGGAGTGGGTACGAGCAGTACTTC; CDR3 protein: CASSPRSGSGYEQYF
D gene: NA; V gene: TRBV27; J gene: TRBJ2-7; clone size: NA; CDR3 DNA: TGTGCCAGCGGCCCTGAGGGTGGCTCCTACGAGCAGTACTTC; CDR3 protein: CASGPEGGSYEQYF
D gene: NA; V gene: TRBV2; J gene: TRBJ2-7; clone size: NA; CDR3 DNA: TGTGCCAGCGAGCAACCCGCCTACGAGCAGTACTTC; CDR3 protein: CASEQPAYEQYF
D gene: NA; V gene: TRBV15; J gene: TRBJ1-2; clone size: NA; CDR3 DNA: TGTGCCACCAGCAGAGATGTAGGGGTTCCTAGGGGAGGCTACACCTTC; CDR3 protein: CATSRDVGVPRGGYTF
D gene: NA; V gene: TRBV5-5; J gene: TRBJ1-3; clone size: once; CDR3 DNA: TGTGCCAGCAGCTTGAGTTCAGGGAATGGAAACACCATATATTTT; CDR3 protein: CASSLSSGNGNTIYF
D gene: NA; V gene: TRBV10-2; J gene: TRBJ1-6; clone size: NA; CDR3 DNA: TGCGCCAGCAGTGTAGGGAGTAATTCACCCCTCCACTTT; CDR3 protein: CASSVGSNSPLHF
D gene: TRBD2; V gene: TRBV19; J gene: TRBJ2-7; clone size: NA; CDR3 DNA: TGTGCCAGTAGTCCCGCTAGCGGGGGTTACGAGCAGTACTTC; CDR3 protein: CASSPASGGYEQYF
D gene: NA; V gene: TRBV6-1; J gene: TRBJ1-2; clone size: NA; CDR3 DNA: TGTGCCAGCAGTGAAACGGGGGGGCTAGGTGGCTACACCTTC; CDR3 protein: CASSETGGLGGYTF
D gene: NA; V gene: TRBV7-2; J gene: TRBJ1-1; clone size: NA; CDR3 DNA: TGTGCCAGCAGCTTTGTCGGGGGTGCAAACACTGAAGCTTTCTTT; CDR3 protein: CASSFVGGANTEAFF
D gene: NA; V gene: TRBV7-2; J gene: TRBJ2-1; clone size: NA; CDR3 DNA: TGTGCCAGCAGCCTCGGACTGCCCTCCTACAATGAGCAGTTCTTC; CDR3 protein: CASSLGLPSYNEQFF
D gene: NA; V gene: TRBV27; J gene: TRBJ1-5; clone size: once; CDR3 DNA: TGTGCCAGCAGTTTCTCTGGCAATCAGCCCCAGCATTTT; CDR3 protein: CASSFSGNQPQHF
D gene: TRBD2; V gene: TRBV5-1; J gene: TRBJ2-3; clone size: NA; CDR3 DNA: TGCGCCAGCAGCCCACTTTCAGCGGGAGCTGATACGCAGTATTTT; CDR3 protein: CASSPLSAGADTQYF
D gene: TRBD1; V gene: TRBV5-1; J gene: TRBJ2-3; clone size: NA; CDR3 DNA: TGCGCCAGCAGCTCGAACCCGGGACAGGGGGCGGGAAAGCGGGATCCACCCCACCAGGATACGCAGTATTTT; CDR3 protein: CASSSNPGQGAGKRDPPHQDTQYF
D gene: NA; V gene: TRBV7-9; J gene: TRBJ1-3; clone size: NA; CDR3 DNA: TGTGCCGGCCACGATACAGGCTCTGGAAACACCATATATTTT; CDR3 protein: CAGHDTGSGNTIYF
D gene: NA; V gene: TRBV11-2; J gene: TRBJ2-3; clone size: NA; CDR3 DNA: TGTGCCAGCAGCTTAGAGGCTCCCACAGATACGCAGTATTTT; CDR3 protein: CASSLEAPTDTQYF
D gene: NA; V gene: TRBV5-1; J gene: TRBJ2-3; clone size: NA; CDR3 DNA: TGCGCCAGCAGCGTCCAACAGAGCACTAGCACAGATACGCAGTATTTT; CDR3 protein: CASSVQQSTSTDTQYF
D gene: TRBD2; V gene: TRBV27; J gene: TRBJ2-7; clone size: once; CDR3 DNA: TGTGCCAGCAGCCTCGGGACTAGCGGGCGATTAGAGCAGTACTTC; CDR3 protein: CASSLGTSGRLEQYF
D gene: NA; V gene: TRBV19; J gene: TRBJ1-1; clone size: NA; CDR3 DNA: TGTGCCAGTAGTACCTACCAGGACGGTCGGGAGAACACTGAAGCTTTCTTT; CDR3 protein: CASSTYQDGRENTEAFF
D gene: NA; V gene: TRBV3-1/TRBV3-2; J gene: TRBJ2-5; clone size: once; CDR3 DNA: TGTGCCAGCAGCCAACAGGGCTTAGGGGCGAAGACCCAGTACTTC; CDR3 protein: CASSQQGLGAKTQYF
D gene: NA; V gene: TRBV7-9; J gene: TRBJ2-7; clone size: NA; CDR3 DNA: TGTGCCACGGGGGACAGAAACTACGAGCAGTACTTC; CDR3 protein: CATGDRNYEQYF
D gene: TRBD1; V gene: TRBV12-5; J gene: TRBJ2-2; clone size: NA; CDR3 DNA: TGTGCTAGTGGTGGGCGGACAGGGCTCGTCAGAGACACCGGGGAGCTGTTTTTT; CDR3 protein: CASGGRTGLVRDTGELFF
D gene: NA; V gene: TRBV2; J gene: TRBJ2-5; clone size: NA; CDR3 DNA: TGTGCCAGCAGTGGTGTACTAAAGCAAGAGACCCAGTACTTC; CDR3 protein: CASSGVLKQETQYF
D gene: TRBD1; V gene: TRBV15; J gene: TRBJ1-2; clone size: NA; CDR3 DNA: TGTGCCACCAGTGAATCCACAGGGGCTAACTATGGCTACACCTTC; CDR3 protein: CATSESTGANYGYTF
D gene: NA; V gene: TRBV7-6; J gene: TRBJ1-1; clone size: NA; CDR3 DNA: TGTGCCAGCTATCCCGAGACAGGAAACACTGAAGCTTTCTTT; CDR3 protein: CASYPETGNTEAFF
D gene: NA; V gene: TRBV28; J gene: TRBJ1-5; clone size: NA; CDR3 DNA: TGTGCCAGCAGTTCGTTGAGGGGCAATCAGCCCCAGCATTTT; CDR3 protein: CASSSLRGNQPQHF
D gene: TRBD2; V gene: TRBV2; J gene: TRBJ2-5; clone size: NA; CDR3 DNA: TGTGCCAGCAGTGGCTTGACTAGCGGGCAAGAGACCCAGTACTTC; CDR3 protein: CASSGLTSGQETQYF
D gene: TRBD1; V gene: TRBV5-1; J gene: TRBJ1-4; clone size: few; CDR3 DNA: TGCGCCAGCAGCTCAAAAGACAGGGGCGCAACTAATGAAAAACTGTTTTTT; CDR3 protein: CASSSKDRGATNEKLFF
D gene: TRBD1; V gene: TRBV5-1; J gene: TRBJ2-5; clone size: NA; CDR3 DNA: TGCGCCAGCAGTGCTTTCGGGACAGGGGGCGCCGATGCGAACTTC; CDR3 protein: CASSAFGTGGADANF
D gene: NA; V gene: TRBV10-2; J gene: TRBJ2-7; clone size: NA; CDR3 DNA: TGCGCCAGCAGAAGGGCGGGACAGTCCTACGAGCAGTACTTC; CDR3 protein: CASRRAGQSYEQYF
D gene: TRBD1; V gene: TRBV11-2; J gene: TRBJ1-5; clone size: NA; CDR3 DNA: TGTGCCAGCAGCTTAGTGACAGGGCCAAATCAGCCCCAGCATTTT; CDR3 protein: CASSLVTGPNQPQHF
D gene: NA; V gene: TRBV3-1/TRBV3-2; J gene: TRBJ2-5; clone size: once; CDR3 DNA: TGTGCCAGCAGCCAATCGTTTCGAAGCGTCCAAGAGACCCAGTACTTC; CDR3 protein: CASSQSFRSVQETQYF
D gene: TRBD1; V gene: TRBV15; J gene: TRBJ2-2; clone size: NA; CDR3 DNA: TGTGCCACCAGCCCTCTGAGGGGGCAGAACACCGGGGAGCTGTTTTTT; CDR3 protein: CATSPLRGQNTGELFF
D gene: TRBD1; V gene: TRBV15; J gene: TRBJ2-7; clone size: few; CDR3 DNA: TGTGCCACCAGCAGAGGCCAGACAGGGGGGATCTACGAGCAGTACTTC; CDR3 protein: CATSRGQTGGIYEQYF